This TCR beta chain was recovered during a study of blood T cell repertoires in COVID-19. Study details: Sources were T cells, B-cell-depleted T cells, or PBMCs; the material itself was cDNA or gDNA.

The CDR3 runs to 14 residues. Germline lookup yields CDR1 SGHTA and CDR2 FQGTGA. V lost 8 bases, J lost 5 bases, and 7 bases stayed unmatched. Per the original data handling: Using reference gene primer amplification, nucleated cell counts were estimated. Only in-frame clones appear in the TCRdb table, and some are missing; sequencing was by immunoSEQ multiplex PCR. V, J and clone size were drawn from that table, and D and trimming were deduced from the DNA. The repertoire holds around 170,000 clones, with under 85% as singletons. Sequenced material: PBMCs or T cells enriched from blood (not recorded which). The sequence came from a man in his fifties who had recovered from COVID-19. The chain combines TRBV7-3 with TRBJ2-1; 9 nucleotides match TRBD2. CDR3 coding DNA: TGTGCCAGCGGCCCAGGGACTAGCAACAATGAGCAGTTCTTC. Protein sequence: CASGPGTSNNEQFF.